These 16 T cell receptor beta chains originate from one sample sequenced in a study of response to subunit inactivated influenza vaccine. One entry per CDR3 protein, called by TCRdb with MiXCR from the RT-PCR reads. The data contain about 800,000 distinct CDR3 sequences, 21% of them singletons. The specimen was PBMCs from blood, collected around 5 days after vaccination. Receptor source: a man aged 45-65 years who received an inactivated influenza vaccine.

This chain joins TRBV5-3 and TRBJ2-3; D is uncertain. TRBV5-3 is labeled an ORF, and its function is uncertain. V dropped 9 bases and J dropped 6 bases, with 14 bases sitting between them. This CDR3 has 12 residues. The CDR3 DNA reads TGTGCCATGGGCCCCGGGTGGGATACGCAGTATTTT. Amino acid sequence: CAMGPGWDTQYF.

This clonotype was counted many times. This chain links TRBV7-2 with TRBJ2-5; 9 nucleotides match TRBD1. Germline lookup yields CDR1 SGHTA and CDR2 FQGNSA. Germline trimming cut 3 bases from V and 9 bases from J; bases unmatched to any gene: 14. The CDR3 sequence is 16 residues long. This CDR3 reads CASSLDRGFTGVAQYF. The DNA of the CDR3 is TGTGCCAGCAGCTTGGACAGGGGCTTCACGGGGGTGGCCCAGTACTTC.

The V gene is TRBV7-9, the J gene TRBJ2-5; weak D call: TRBD1 (6 bases). Germline loops: CDR1 SEHNR, CDR2 FQNEAQ (reference sequence). V dropped 5 bases and J dropped 4 bases, with 20 bases sitting between them. The CDR3 length is 16 residues. The CDR3 loop is CASSVNSGGVGETQYF. CDR3 bases: TGTGCCAGCAGCGTCAATAGTGGGGGCGTCGGAGAGACCCAGTACTTC.

The gene calls are TRBV13 and TRBJ2-5; TRBD1 matches at 11 bases. CDR3 length equals 17 residues. In germline, CDR1 is PRHDT, CDR2 FYEKMQ (reference sequence). The V gene end was trimmed by 5 bases and the J gene end by 5 bases; junction bases not matched to a gene: 13. In DNA, the CDR3 is TGTGCCAGCAGCCACCGTATAGCCGGGACAGGGGGGGAGACCCAGTACTTC. This codes for CASSHRIAGTGGETQYF. The variable domain in full, completed from reference TRBV13 and TRBJ2-5, reads AAGVIQSPRHLIKEKRETATLKCYPIPRHDTVYWYQQGPGQDPQFLISFYEKMQSDKGSIPDRFSAQQFSDYHSELNMSSLELGDSALYFCASSHRIAGTGGETQYFGPGTRLLVL.

The V and J genes are TRBV7-2 and TRBJ2-7; TRBD2 might be the D (6 bases). The CDR3 totals 13 residues. Germline-derived CDR1 and CDR2 are SGHTA and FQGNSA. V was clipped by 5 bases and J by 8 bases, with 16 bases between them. The CDR3 DNA reads as TGTGCCAGCAGCATCGGGACTCTCCCGCAGCAGTACTTC. The encoded protein is CASSIGTLPQQYF.

The chain combines TRBV6-5 with TRBJ2-5; 8 bases agree with TRBD1. V lost 2 bases, J lost 5 bases, and 7 bases stayed unmatched. The CDR3 runs to 15 residues. The germline V gene has CDR1 MNHEY and CDR2 SVGAGI. Here the CDR3 DNA reads TGTGCCAGCAGTTACCCGACAGGGGCGGGGGAGACCCAGTACTTC. Protein sequence: CASSYPTGAGETQYF.

The chain recombines TRBV24-1 with TRBJ2-1; 11 bases align to TRBD2. Per the germline V gene, CDR1 is KGHDR and CDR2 is SFDVKD. The CDR3 covers 16 residues. The trim removed 0 bases at V and 8 bases at J, leaving 5 bases unmatched. The CDR3 loop reads CATSDLTSGSIYEQFF. CDR3 in DNA: TGTGCCACCAGTGATTTGACTAGCGGGAGTATCTATGAGCAGTTCTTC.

This clonotype was found a few times. The chain has TRBV24-1 and TRBJ1-5, with 7 bases that match TRBD1. The V gene end was trimmed by 8 bases and the J gene end by 2 bases; junction bases not matched to a gene: 2. CDR3 length: 13 amino acids. Germline V lookup: CDR1 KGHDR, CDR2 SFDVKD. The CDR3 coding sequence is TGTGCCACCAACCAGGGGGGCAATCAGCCCCAGCATTTT. It is translated as CATNQGGNQPQHF.

V and J are TRBV5-6 and TRBJ2-1, with 11 bases identical to TRBD2. There are 17 residues in the CDR3. The germline CDR1 and CDR2 sequences are SGHDT and YYEEEE. V lost 4 bases and J lost 4; bases outside the gene matches: 10. The CDR3 reads CASSPNELAGVYNEQFF. CDR3 bases: TGTGCCAGCAGCCCGAACGAACTAGCGGGAGTTTACAATGAGCAGTTCTTC.

This clonotype was detected only a few times. The genes are TRBV4-2 and TRBJ2-5, with D tentatively TRBD2 (6 bases). CDR3 length equals 18 residues. CDR1 LGHNA and CDR2 YNFKEQ come from the germline V gene. V lost 0 bases to trimming and J lost 4 bases, with 21 bases between them. The CDR3 sequence is CASSQDLGSGGKLETQYF. The CDR3, as DNA: TGTGCCAGCAGCCAAGATTTAGGCAGCGGCGGGAAGTTAGAGACCCAGTACTTC.

This clonotype was seen a few times. This chain links TRBV10-3 with TRBJ2-3, with D tentatively TRBD1 (5 bases). V gave up 2 bases and J gave up 2 bases, with 8 bases separating them. Germline CDR1 reads ENHRY; CDR2 reads SYGVKD. CDR3 length: 14 residues. CDR3 residues: CAISEARVTDTQYF. The CDR3, as DNA: TGTGCCATCAGTGAGGCCAGGGTCACAGATACGCAGTATTTT.

The table lists this clonotype with a few counts. V is TRBV4-1 and J is TRBJ2-7; D is unresolved. CDR1 MGHRA and CDR2 YSYEKL come from the germline V gene. Trimming pared 8 bases from V and 2 bases from J, leaving 16 bases between. The CDR3 contains 14 residues. The CDR3 nucleotides are TGCGCCAGCGGTGAAGTGTCCCGAACCTACGAGCAGTACTTC. Its translation: CASGEVSRTYEQYF.

This clonotype was found a few times. The gene calls are TRBV12-3 or TRBV12-4 and TRBJ2-2, with 12 bases identical to TRBD1. This CDR3 has 15 residues. V shed 5 bases and J 7 bases; nucleotides not matched to a gene: 5. CDR3 bases: TGTGCCAGCAGTCACGGGACAGGGGGCATCGGGGAGCTGTTTTTT. As protein: CASSHGTGGIGELFF.

The chain couples TRBV6-1 to TRBJ1-5; 9 nucleotides align to TRBD1. CDR1 MNHNS and CDR2 SASEGT come from the germline V gene. Trimming took 6 bases from V and 13 from J; bases not matched to a gene: 10. The CDR3 is 13 amino acids. CDR3 protein: CASRDPGQGGQHF. In DNA, the CDR3 is TGTGCCAGCAGAGATCCGGGACAGGGAGGTCAGCATTTT.

Only a few counts were recorded for this clonotype. V usage is TRBV18 and J usage is TRBJ2-3; 10 bases match TRBD2. Germline values: CDR1 KGHSH, CDR2 LQKENI. The CDR3 has 15 amino acids. The ends lost 4 bases at V and 5 bases at J; junction bases unmatched: 6. The CDR3 protein is CASSRLAGVRDTQYF. The CDR3 coding sequence is TGTGCCAGCTCACGCCTAGCGGGAGTGAGAGATACGCAGTATTTT.

There are a few counts of this clonotype. The V and J genes are TRBV6-5 and TRBJ2-1; D not certain. Trimming removed 0 bases from V and 1 base from J, with 16 bases in between. Germline V gives CDR1 MNHEY, CDR2 SVGAGI. This CDR3 contains 18 residues. The CDR3 loop reads CASSYSSLLKGSYNEQFF. CDR3 bases: TGTGCCAGCAGTTACTCCTCCCTCCTCAAGGGTTCCTACAATGAGCAGTTCTTC.